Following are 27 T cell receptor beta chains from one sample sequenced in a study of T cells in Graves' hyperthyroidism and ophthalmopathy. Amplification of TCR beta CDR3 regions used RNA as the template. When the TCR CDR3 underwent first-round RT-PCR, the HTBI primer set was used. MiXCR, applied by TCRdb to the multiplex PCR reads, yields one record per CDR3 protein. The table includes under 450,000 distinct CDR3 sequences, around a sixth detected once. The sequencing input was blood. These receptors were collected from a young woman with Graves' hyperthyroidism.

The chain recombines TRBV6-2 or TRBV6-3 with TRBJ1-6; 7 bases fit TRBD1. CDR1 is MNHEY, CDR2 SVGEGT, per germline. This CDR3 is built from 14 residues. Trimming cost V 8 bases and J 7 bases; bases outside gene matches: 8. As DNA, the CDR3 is TGTGCCAGCGGATGGGTAGGGGGCAATTCACCCCTCCACTTT. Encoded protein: CASGWVGGNSPLHF.

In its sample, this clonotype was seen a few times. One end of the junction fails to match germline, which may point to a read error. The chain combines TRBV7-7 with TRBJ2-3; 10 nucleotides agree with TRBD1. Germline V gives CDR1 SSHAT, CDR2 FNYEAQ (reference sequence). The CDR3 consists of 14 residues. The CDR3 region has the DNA TGTGCTAGCAGCACGGGACAGGGGCCAGATACGCAGTATTTT. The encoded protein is CASSTGQGPDTQYF.

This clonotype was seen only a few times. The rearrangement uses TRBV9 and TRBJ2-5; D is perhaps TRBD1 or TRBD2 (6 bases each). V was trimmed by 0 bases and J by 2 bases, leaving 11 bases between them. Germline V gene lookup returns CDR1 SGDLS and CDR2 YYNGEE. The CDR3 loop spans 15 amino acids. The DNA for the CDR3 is TGTGCCAGCAGCGTAGGGGGGGCACTTCAAGAGACCCAGTACTTC. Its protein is CASSVGGALQETQYF. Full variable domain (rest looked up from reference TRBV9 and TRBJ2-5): DSGVTQTPKHLITATGQRVTLRCSPRSGDLSVYWYQQSLDQGLQFLIQYYNGEERAKGNILERFSAQQFPDLHSELNLSSLELGDSALYFCASSVGGALQETQYFGPGTRLLVL.

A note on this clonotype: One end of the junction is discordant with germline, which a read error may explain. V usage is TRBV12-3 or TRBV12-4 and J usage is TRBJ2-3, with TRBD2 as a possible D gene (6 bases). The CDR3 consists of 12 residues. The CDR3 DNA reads TGTGCCAGCACTACCCTAGCGCGGGTCCCCAATTTT. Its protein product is CASTTLARVPNF.

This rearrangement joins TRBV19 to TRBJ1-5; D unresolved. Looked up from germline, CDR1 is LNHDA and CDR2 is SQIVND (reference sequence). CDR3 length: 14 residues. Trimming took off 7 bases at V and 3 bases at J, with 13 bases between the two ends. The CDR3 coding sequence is TGTGCCAGTAATACGTCGGGGTACAATCAGCCCCAGCATTTT. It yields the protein CASNTSGYNQPQHF.

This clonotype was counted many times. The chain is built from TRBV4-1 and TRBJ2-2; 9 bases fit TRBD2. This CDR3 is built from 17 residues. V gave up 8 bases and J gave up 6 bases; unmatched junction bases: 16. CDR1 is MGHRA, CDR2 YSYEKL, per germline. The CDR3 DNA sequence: TGCGCCAGCGGCCTCGGAAGGCTAAAGCGGGAGGCCGGGGAGCTGTTTTTT. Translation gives CASGLGRLKREAGELFF.

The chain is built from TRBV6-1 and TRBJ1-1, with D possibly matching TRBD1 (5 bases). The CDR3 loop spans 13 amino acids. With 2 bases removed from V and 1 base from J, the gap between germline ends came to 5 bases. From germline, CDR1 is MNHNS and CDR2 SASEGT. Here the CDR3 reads CASSETGNTEAFF. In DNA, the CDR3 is TGTGCCAGCAGTGAAACAGGGAACACTGAAGCTTTCTTT.

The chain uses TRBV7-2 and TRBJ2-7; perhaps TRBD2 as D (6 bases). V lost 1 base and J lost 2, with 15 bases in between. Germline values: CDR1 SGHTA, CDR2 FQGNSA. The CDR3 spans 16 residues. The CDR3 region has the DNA TGTGCCAGCAGCTTAGGGGCCTTCTGGGGGGCCTACGAGCAGTACTTC. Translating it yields CASSLGAFWGAYEQYF.

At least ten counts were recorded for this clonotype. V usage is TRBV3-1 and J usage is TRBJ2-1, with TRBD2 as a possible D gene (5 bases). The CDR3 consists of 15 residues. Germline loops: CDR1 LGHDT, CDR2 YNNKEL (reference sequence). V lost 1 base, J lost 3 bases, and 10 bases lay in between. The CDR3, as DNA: TGTGCCAGCAGCCAAGTAAGCGGAGACTACAATGAGCAGTTCTTC. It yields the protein CASSQVSGDYNEQFF.

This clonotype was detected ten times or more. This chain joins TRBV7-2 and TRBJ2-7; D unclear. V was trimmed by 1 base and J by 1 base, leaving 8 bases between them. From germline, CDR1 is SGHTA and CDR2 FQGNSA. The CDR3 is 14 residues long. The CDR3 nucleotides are TGTGCCAGCAGCTTAGGGTCTCGATCCTACGAGCAGTACTTC. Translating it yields CASSLGSRSYEQYF.

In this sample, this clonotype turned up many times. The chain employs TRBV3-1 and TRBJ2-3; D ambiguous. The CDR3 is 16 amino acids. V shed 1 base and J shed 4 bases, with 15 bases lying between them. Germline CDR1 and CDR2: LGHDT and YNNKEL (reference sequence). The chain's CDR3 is CASSQGRRVASDTQYF. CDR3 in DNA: TGTGCCAGCAGCCAAGGGCGGAGAGTCGCTTCAGATACGCAGTATTTT.

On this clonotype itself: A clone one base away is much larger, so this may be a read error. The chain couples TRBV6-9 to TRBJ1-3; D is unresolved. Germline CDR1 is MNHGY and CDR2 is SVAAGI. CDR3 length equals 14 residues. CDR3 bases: TGTGCCAGCAGTTACACGGACTCTGGAAACACCGTATATTTT. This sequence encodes CASSYTDSGNTVYF.

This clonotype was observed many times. In DNA form, the CDR3 reads TGTGCCAGCAGTTTAGGGGGAGGGCAGTCTAATGAAAAACTGTTTTTT. Amino acids: CASSLGGGQSNEKLFF. V and J are TRBV12-3 or TRBV12-4 and TRBJ1-4; no clear D. This CDR3 has 16 residues. The V and J ends lost 1 base and 3 bases respectively, with 12 bases between them.

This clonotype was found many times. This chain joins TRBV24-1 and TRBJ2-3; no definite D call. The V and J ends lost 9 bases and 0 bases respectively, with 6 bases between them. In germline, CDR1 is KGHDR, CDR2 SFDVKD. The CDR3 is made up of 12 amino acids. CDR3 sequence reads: CATGSSTDTQYF. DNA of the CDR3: TGTGCCACCGGGTCTAGCACAGATACGCAGTATTTT.

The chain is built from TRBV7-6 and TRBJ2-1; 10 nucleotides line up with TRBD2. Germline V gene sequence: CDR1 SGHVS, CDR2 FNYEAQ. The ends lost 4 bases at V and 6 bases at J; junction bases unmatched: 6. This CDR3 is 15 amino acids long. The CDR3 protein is CASSSLAGEANEQFF. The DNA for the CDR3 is TGTGCCAGCAGCTCGCTAGCGGGGGAGGCCAATGAGCAGTTCTTC.

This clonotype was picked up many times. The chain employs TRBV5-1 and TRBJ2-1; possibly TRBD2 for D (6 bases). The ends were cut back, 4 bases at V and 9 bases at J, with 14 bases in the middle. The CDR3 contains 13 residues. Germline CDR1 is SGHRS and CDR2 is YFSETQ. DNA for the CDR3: TGCGCCAGCAGCCGCTTGGTGGGGGGTGAGCAGTTCTTC. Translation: CASSRLVGGEQFF.

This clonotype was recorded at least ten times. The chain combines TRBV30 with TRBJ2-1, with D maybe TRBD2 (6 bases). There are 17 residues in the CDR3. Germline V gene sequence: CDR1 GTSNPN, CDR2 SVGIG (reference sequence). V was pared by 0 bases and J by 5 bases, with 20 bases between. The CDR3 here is CAWSVPHGSGRNNEQFF. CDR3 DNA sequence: TGTGCCTGGAGTGTACCCCATGGTAGCGGAAGAAACAATGAGCAGTTCTTC.

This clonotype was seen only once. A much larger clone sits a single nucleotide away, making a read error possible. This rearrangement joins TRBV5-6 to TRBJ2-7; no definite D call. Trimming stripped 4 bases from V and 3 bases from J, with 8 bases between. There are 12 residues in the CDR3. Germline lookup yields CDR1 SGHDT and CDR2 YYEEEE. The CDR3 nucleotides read TGTGCCAGCAGCAGACTTGTCTACGAGCAGTACTTC. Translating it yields CASSRLVYEQYF.

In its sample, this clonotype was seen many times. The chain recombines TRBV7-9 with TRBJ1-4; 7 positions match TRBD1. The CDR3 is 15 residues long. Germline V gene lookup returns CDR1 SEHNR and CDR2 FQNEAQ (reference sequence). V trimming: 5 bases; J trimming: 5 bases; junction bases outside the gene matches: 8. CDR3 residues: CASSRSGQSNEKLFF. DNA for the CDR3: TGTGCCAGCAGCCGTTCGGGACAGAGCAATGAAAAACTGTTTTTT.

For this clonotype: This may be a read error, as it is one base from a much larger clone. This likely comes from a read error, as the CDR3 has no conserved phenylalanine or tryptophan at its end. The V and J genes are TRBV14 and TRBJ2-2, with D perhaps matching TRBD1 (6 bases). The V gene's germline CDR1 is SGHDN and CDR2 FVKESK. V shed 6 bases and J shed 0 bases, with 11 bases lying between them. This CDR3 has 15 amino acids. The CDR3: CASSRTATNTGELFS. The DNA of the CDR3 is TGTGCCAGCAGTCGGACAGCTACGAACACCGGGGAGCTGTTTTCT.

Written as DNA, the CDR3 is TGTGCCAGCAGCCCCAGAGCGGGGGGGCCATGGGAGACCCAGTACTTC. Its translation: CASSPRAGGPWETQYF. The V call is TRBV3-1, the J call TRBJ2-5; TRBD2 aligns across 10 bases. Germline V gene data show CDR1 as LGHDT and CDR2 as YNNKEL (reference sequence). The CDR3 spans 16 residues. V was pared by 4 bases and J by 5 bases, with 10 bases of the junction left unmatched.

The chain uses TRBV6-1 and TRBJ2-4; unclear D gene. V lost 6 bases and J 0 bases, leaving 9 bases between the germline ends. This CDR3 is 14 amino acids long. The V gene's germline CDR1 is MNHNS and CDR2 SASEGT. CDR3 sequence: CASSPFGAKNIQYF. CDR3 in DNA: TGTGCCAGCAGCCCATTTGGAGCCAAAAACATTCAGTACTTC.

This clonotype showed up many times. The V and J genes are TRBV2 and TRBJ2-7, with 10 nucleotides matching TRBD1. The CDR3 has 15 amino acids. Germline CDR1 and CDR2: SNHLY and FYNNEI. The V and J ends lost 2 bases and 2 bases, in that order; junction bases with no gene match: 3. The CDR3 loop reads CASSEPDRGTYEQYF. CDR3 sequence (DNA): TGTGCCAGCAGTGAACCGGACAGGGGGACCTACGAGCAGTACTTC. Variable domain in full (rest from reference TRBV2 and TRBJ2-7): EPEVTQTPSHQVTQMGQEVILRCVPISNHLYFYWYRQILGQKVEFLVSFYNNEISEKSEIFDDQFSVERPDGSNFTLKIRSTKLEDSAMYFCASSEPDRGTYEQYFGPGTRLTVT.

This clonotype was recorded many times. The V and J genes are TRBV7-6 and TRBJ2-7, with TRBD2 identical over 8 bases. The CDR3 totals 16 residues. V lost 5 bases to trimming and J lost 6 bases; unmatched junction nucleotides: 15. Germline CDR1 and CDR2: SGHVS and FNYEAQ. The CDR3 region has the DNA TGTGCCAGCAGCCCTAGAGGTAGCGGGATGACGGCCGAGCAGTACTTC. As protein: CASSPRGSGMTAEQYF.

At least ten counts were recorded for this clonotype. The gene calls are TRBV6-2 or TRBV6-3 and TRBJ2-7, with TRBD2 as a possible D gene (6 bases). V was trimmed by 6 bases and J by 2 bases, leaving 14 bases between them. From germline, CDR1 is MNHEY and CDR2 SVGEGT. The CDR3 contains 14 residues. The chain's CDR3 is CASRAPGLPYEQYF. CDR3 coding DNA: TGTGCCAGCAGGGCCCCGGGACTCCCCTACGAGCAGTACTTC.

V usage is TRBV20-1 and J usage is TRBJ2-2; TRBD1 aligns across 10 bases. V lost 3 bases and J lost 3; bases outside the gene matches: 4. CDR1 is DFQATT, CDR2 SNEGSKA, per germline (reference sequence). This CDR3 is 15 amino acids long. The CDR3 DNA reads TGCAGTGCTAGGGACAGGGGGAGGGACACCGGGGAGCTGTTTTTT. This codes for CSARDRGRDTGELFF.

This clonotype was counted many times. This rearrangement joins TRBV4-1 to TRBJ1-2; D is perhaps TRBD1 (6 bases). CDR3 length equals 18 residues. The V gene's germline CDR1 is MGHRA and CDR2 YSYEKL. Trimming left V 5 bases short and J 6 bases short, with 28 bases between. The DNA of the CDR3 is TGCGCCAGCAGCATATCCAAGAGACAGTCAAGGGGGAAAAATGGCTACACCTTC. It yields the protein CASSISKRQSRGKNGYTF.